A single sample gave rise to the 24 T cell receptor beta chains below, sequenced in a study of blood T cell repertoires in COVID-19. This table comes from immunoSEQ multiplex PCR, and its TCRdb copy is limited to in-frame clones, with some not included. Found here are tens of thousands of clones, approximately 84% of them singletons; the top ten hold about 15%. Source material: peripheral blood. The receptors derive from a human donor in a cohort sampled during active COVID-19.

The rearrangement uses TRBV19 and TRBJ2-7; D unresolved. This CDR3 spans 15 amino acids. Germline CDR1 reads LNHDA; CDR2 reads SQIVND (reference sequence). Trimming pared 4 bases from V and 4 bases from J, leaving 17 bases between. This chain's CDR3 is CASSTDFSVGYEQYF. In DNA, the CDR3 is TGTGCCAGTAGTACTGACTTCTCCGTAGGATACGAGCAGTACTTC.

V is TRBV18 and J is TRBJ1-5; 7 nucleotides agree with TRBD1. The CDR3 covers 15 residues. CDR1 and CDR2 (germline): KGHSH, LQKENI. The V gene end was trimmed by 2 bases and the J gene end by 6 bases; junction bases not matched to a gene: 7. Here the CDR3 DNA reads TGTGCCAGCTCACCAGGAGGGGCAGGGGGTCAGCCCCAGCATTTT. This encodes CASSPGGAGGQPQHF.

V is TRBV5-4 and J is TRBJ2-1; TRBD2 aligns across 8 bases. CDR1 is SGHNT and CDR2 is YYREEE in the germline V gene (reference sequence). The CDR3 spans 16 residues. Trimming cost V 0 bases and J 9 bases; bases outside gene matches: 11. CDR3 bases: TGTGCCAGCAGCTTGGCCGGTAGCGGGACTTTCGGTGAGCAGTTCTTC. Amino acid sequence: CASSLAGSGTFGEQFF.

The CDR3 here is CASSRQRSSYEQYF. CDR3 bases: TGTGCCAGCAGTCGACAGAGGAGCTCCTACGAGCAGTACTTC. The genes are TRBV27 and TRBJ2-7; D may be TRBD1 (5 bases). Germline CDR1 reads MNHEY; CDR2 reads SMNVEV (reference sequence). This CDR3 is built from 14 residues. V lost 5 bases, J lost 0 bases, and 11 bases lay in between.

The chain couples TRBV3-1 (or the pseudogene TRBV3-2) to TRBJ1-1; D is undetermined. With 7 bases removed from V and 0 bases from J, the gap between germline ends came to 9 bases. The CDR3 length is 13 residues. From germline, CDR1 is LGHDT and CDR2 YNNKEL (reference sequence). In DNA form, the CDR3 reads TGTGCCAGCACCGGTGGTGTGAACACTGAAGCTTTCTTT. Translation gives CASTGGVNTEAFF.

The J gene is TRBJ2-7, the V gene TRBV7-7; TRBD1 matches at 7 bases. Germline CDR1 is SSHAT and CDR2 is FNYEAQ (reference sequence). Unmatched junction bases numbered 12, after V lost 6 bases and J lost 10 bases. The CDR3 covers 13 residues. The CDR3 sequence: CASSSFTGANQYF. CDR3 in DNA: TGTGCCAGCAGTTCATTCACAGGGGCGAACCAGTACTTC. The full variable domain, in which reference TRBV7-7 and TRBJ2-7 provide the parts outside the CDR3, is GAGVSQSPRYKVTKRGQDVTLRCDPISSHATLYWYQQALGQGPEFLTYFNYEAQPDKSGLPSDRFSAERPEGSISTLTIQRTEQRDSAMYRCASSSFTGANQYFGPGTRLTVT.

This chain uses TRBV28 with TRBJ2-3; D gene ambiguous. CDR1 is MDHEN, CDR2 SYDVKM, per germline. Between the trimmed V and J ends, which lost 7 bases and 6 bases, there was a span of 23 bases. The CDR3 totals 16 residues. CDR3 sequence: CASTTHSVRVGDTQYF. CDR3 nucleotide sequence: TGTGCCAGCACCACACACTCTGTCCGGGTCGGGGATACGCAGTATTTT.

The chain is built from TRBV4-3 and TRBJ2-7; D call uncertain. Trimming pared 5 bases from V and 0 bases from J, leaving 14 bases between. The CDR3 runs 15 residues. Germline V CDR1 and CDR2: LGHNA, YSLEER. The CDR3 region has the DNA TGCGCCAGCAGCTTAAGACACGGTAGCTCCTACGAGCAGTACTTC. It translates to CASSLRHGSSYEQYF.

This clone was observed a few times. The chain links TRBV3-1 (or the pseudogene TRBV3-2) to TRBJ2-2; D gene ambiguous. This CDR3 comprises 13 residues. V dropped 4 bases and J dropped 3 bases, with 6 bases sitting between them. Germline V gene data show CDR1 as LGHDT and CDR2 as YNNKEL (reference sequence). This CDR3 is CASSPSYTGELFF. CDR3 DNA: TGTGCCAGCAGCCCGAGTTACACCGGGGAGCTGTTTTTT.

This chain links TRBV24-1 with TRBJ2-2; 9 bases line up with TRBD1. The CDR3 has 15 residues. Germline loops: CDR1 KGHDR, CDR2 SFDVKD. V dropped 7 bases and J dropped 1; count of bases not matched to a gene: 3. CDR3: CATREGQGNTGELFF. The CDR3 DNA follows: TGTGCCACCAGGGAGGGACAGGGGAACACCGGGGAGCTGTTTTTT.

The chain couples TRBV11-2 to TRBJ1-3; possibly TRBD1 for D (5 bases). Trimming took off 3 bases at V and 0 bases at J, with 6 bases between the two ends. This CDR3 is built from 14 residues. The germline CDR1 and CDR2 sequences are SGHAT and FQNNGV. The CDR3 nucleotides read TGTGCCAGCAGCTTGACAGACTCTGGAAACACCATATATTTT. Protein sequence: CASSLTDSGNTIYF.

The chain has TRBV18 and TRBJ1-3, with 9 bases identical to TRBD1. Looked up from germline, CDR1 is KGHSH and CDR2 is LQKENI. With 3 bases clipped from V and 4 bases from J, the junction kept 7 bases outside the gene matches. This CDR3 comprises 16 residues. The CDR3 reads CASSPDGTGYGNTIYF. The CDR3, as DNA: TGTGCCAGCTCACCCGACGGGACAGGGTACGGAAACACCATATATTTT.

A remark on this clone: One junction end disagrees with the germline gene, perhaps due to a read error. The CDR3 DNA sequence: TGTGCCAGCAGTTTAATGTTAACAGGACCGAACTTC. Amino acids: CASSLMLTGPNF. The chain recombines TRBV28 with TRBJ2-7; tentative D call: TRBD1 (5 bases). Germline values: CDR1 MDHEN, CDR2 SYDVKM. CDR3 length: 12 residues.

The chain couples TRBV9 to TRBJ2-3, with TRBD2 as a possible D gene (6 bases). Germline assignment: CDR1 SGDLS and CDR2 YYNGEE. There are 15 residues in the CDR3. V lost 3 bases, J lost 1 base, and 12 bases lay in between. CDR3 sequence reads: CASSDGSVGTDTQYF. The CDR3 nucleotides are TGTGCCAGCAGCGACGGGAGTGTGGGCACAGATACGCAGTATTTT.

The CDR3 reads CASRLNRNTEAFF. The CDR3 coding sequence is TGTGCCAGCAGACTTAACCGGAACACTGAAGCTTTCTTT. The chain uses TRBV28 and TRBJ1-1; unclear D gene. V gave up 6 bases and J gave up 1 base, with 9 bases separating them. The CDR3 has 13 amino acids. Germline-derived CDR1 and CDR2 are MDHEN and SYDVKM.

The rearrangement joins TRBV19 to TRBJ2-1, with TRBD2 matching over 8 bases. The CDR3 has 16 residues. J lost 10 bases, V lost 3 bases, and 14 bases had no gene match. In germline, CDR1 is LNHDA, CDR2 SQIVND (reference sequence). CDR3 region: CASSMSGGTPSWEQFF. The CDR3 bases are TGTGCCAGTAGTATGTCGGGGGGGACTCCTTCCTGGGAGCAGTTCTTC.

Comments on this clone: The sample carries other DNA sequences with the same CDR3. The chain joins TRBV7-2 to TRBJ2-5; 10 bases are a match to TRBD1. Germline V gene data show CDR1 as SGHTA and CDR2 as FQGNSA. V shed 0 bases, J shed 5 bases, and the junction held 0 bases outside the gene matches. The CDR3 is made up of 14 amino acids. CDR3 sequence: CASSLAGQGETQYF. CDR3 coding DNA: TGTGCCAGCAGCTTAGCGGGACAGGGGGAGACCCAGTACTTC. Combining the CDR3 with reference TRBV7-2 and TRBJ2-5 gives the whole variable domain GAGVSQSPSNKVTEKGKDVELRCDPISGHTALYWYRQSLGQGLEFLIYFQGNSAPDKSGLPSDRFSAERTGGSVSTLTIQRTQQEDSAVYLCASSLAGQGETQYFGPGTRLLVL.

This clone was picked up a small number of times. The rearrangement joins TRBV24-1 to TRBJ1-5; 9 bases match TRBD1. The CDR3 consists of 16 residues. Germline V gene sequence: CDR1 KGHDR, CDR2 SFDVKD. Losses at the gene ends were 5 bases for V and 4 bases for J; bases not matched to a gene: 8. This CDR3 is CATSGPGTGRNQPQHF. CDR3 nucleotides: TGTGCCACCAGTGGCCCCGGGACAGGGAGGAATCAGCCCCAGCATTTT.

The V and J genes are TRBV19 and TRBJ1-5; 7 positions agree with TRBD1. This CDR3 has 15 residues. Germline CDR1 LNHDA, CDR2 SQIVND (reference sequence). After removal of 6 bases from V and 2 bases from J, the junction contained 7 bases not matched to a gene. CDR3 in DNA: TGTGCCAGTAGCCCTCTCGACAGGGGCAATCAGCCCCAGCATTTT. This gives the protein CASSPLDRGNQPQHF.

The chain has TRBV15 and TRBJ2-1, with 11 bases matching TRBD2. The germline V gene has CDR1 LNHNV and CDR2 YYDKDF (reference sequence). This CDR3 has 13 residues. Trimming at V came to 9 bases and at J to 3 bases, leaving 1 base not matched to a gene. The CDR3 DNA reads TGTGCCACGGGACTAGCGGACTACAATGAGCAGTTCTTC. It encodes CATGLADYNEQFF.

The chain couples TRBV5-1 to TRBJ1-2; D not resolved. The V end lost 0 bases, the J end lost 8 bases, and 11 bases lay between the germline ends. Germline assignment: CDR1 SGHRS and CDR2 YFSETQ. This CDR3 comprises 13 residues. The CDR3 sequence is CASSLAGSEGYTF. The DNA for the CDR3 is TGCGCCAGCAGCTTGGCCGGGTCCGAGGGCTACACCTTC.

V is TRBV19 and J is TRBJ2-7; D remains unclear. The germline CDR1 and CDR2 sequences are LNHDA and SQIVND (reference sequence). The V and J ends lost 2 bases and 0 bases respectively, with 11 bases between them. The CDR3 is 15 residues long. CDR3 in DNA: TGTGCCAGTAGTATAAGTAAACTACCCTCCTACGAGCAGTACTTC. Protein sequence: CASSISKLPSYEQYF.

V and J are TRBV13 and TRBJ2-7, with TRBD1 identical over 7 bases. V was clipped by 6 bases and J by 2 bases; unmatched bases: 7. The CDR3 totals 14 residues. CDR1 is PRHDT and CDR2 is FYEKMQ in the germline V gene (reference sequence). In DNA form, the CDR3 reads TGTGCCAGCAGGGAGGCAGGGGGTACCTACGAGCAGTACTTC. Amino acid sequence: CASREAGGTYEQYF.

The rearrangement uses TRBV7-3 and TRBJ2-5; TRBD1 matches at 9 bases. After removal of 2 bases from V and 2 bases from J, the junction contained 3 bases not matched to a gene. Germline lookup yields CDR1 SGHTA and CDR2 FQGTGA. The CDR3 contains 15 residues. In DNA, the CDR3 is TGTGCCAGCAGCTTAGGGACAGGGATGCAAGAGACCCAGTACTTC. It translates to CASSLGTGMQETQYF.